The 5 T cell receptor beta chains reported below all come from one sample, sequenced in a study of CD8 T cells in ankylosing spondylitis. Broader study findings: Among TCR beta sequences, a motif of fewer than 10 highly homologous variants appeared characteristic of ankylosing spondylitis blood.

These receptors lack a known antigen. MiXCR, applied by TCRdb to the 5' RACE reads, yields one record per CDR3 protein. The sample gives some 330,000 distinct CDR3 sequences, 8% of which show up once; roughly 15% is in the top ten. The sample consisted of blood, either unsorted or a sorted T cell fraction (not recorded which). These receptors were obtained from a male donor with ankylosing spondylitis.

In this sample, this clonotype turned up many times. V is TRBV14 and J is TRBJ2-1; no clear D gene. The CDR3 length is 14 residues. Germline-derived CDR1 and CDR2 are SGHDN and FVKESK. V was shortened by 1 base and J by 8 bases, with 12 bases between the two germline ends. The CDR3 here is CASSQVSQIYEQFF. Here the CDR3 DNA reads TGTGCCAGCAGCCAAGTTTCCCAAATCTATGAGCAGTTCTTC.

This clonotype came up a few times. J is TRBJ1-1 and V is TRBV5-5; 7 positions agree with TRBD1. The CDR3 is 16 residues long. With 2 bases clipped from V and 0 bases from J, the junction kept 7 bases outside the gene matches. Germline assignment: CDR1 SGHKS and CDR2 YYEKEE (reference sequence). The CDR3 sequence: CASSFRDRPMNTEAFF. The CDR3 DNA is TGTGCCAGCAGCTTCCGGGACAGACCGATGAACACTGAAGCTTTCTTT.

The V gene is TRBV28, the J gene TRBJ2-1; the match to TRBD2 covers 12 bases. V shed 4 bases and J 6 bases; nucleotides not matched to a gene: 16. This CDR3 contains 19 residues. CDR1 is MDHEN and CDR2 is SYDVKM in the germline V gene. In nucleotides, the CDR3 is TGTGCCAGCAGTTCCACCGCACCGACTAGCGGGAGATGGGTCAATGAGCAGTTCTTC. Its translation: CASSSTAPTSGRWVNEQFF.

This clonotype has just a few counts. The V and J genes are TRBV24-1 and TRBJ2-7; the match to TRBD1 covers 8 bases. CDR1 and CDR2 from the germline V gene are KGHDR and SFDVKD. This CDR3 region has 15 residues. The V segment lost 3 bases and the J segment 1 base; nucleotides outside the gene matches: 4. Here the CDR3 reads CATSDTGGWSYEQYF. CDR3 DNA: TGTGCCACCAGTGATACAGGGGGATGGTCCTACGAGCAGTACTTC.

This clonotype was observed at least ten times. The chain is built from TRBV7-2 and TRBJ2-7; TRBD1 aligns across 8 bases. This CDR3 is 14 amino acids long. Germline CDR1 SGHTA, CDR2 FQGNSA. Germline trimming cut 5 bases from V and 3 bases from J; bases unmatched to any gene: 6. The CDR3: CASSTGTGYYEQYF. The CDR3 DNA reads as TGTGCCAGCAGCACCGGGACAGGATACTACGAGCAGTACTTC. The full variable domain, completed using reference TRBV7-2 and TRBJ2-7, is GAGVSQSPSNKVTEKGKDVELRCDPISGHTALYWYRQSLGQGLEFLIYFQGNSAPDKSGLPSDRFSAERTGGSVSTLTIQRTQQEDSAVYLCASSTGTGYYEQYFGPGTRLTVT.